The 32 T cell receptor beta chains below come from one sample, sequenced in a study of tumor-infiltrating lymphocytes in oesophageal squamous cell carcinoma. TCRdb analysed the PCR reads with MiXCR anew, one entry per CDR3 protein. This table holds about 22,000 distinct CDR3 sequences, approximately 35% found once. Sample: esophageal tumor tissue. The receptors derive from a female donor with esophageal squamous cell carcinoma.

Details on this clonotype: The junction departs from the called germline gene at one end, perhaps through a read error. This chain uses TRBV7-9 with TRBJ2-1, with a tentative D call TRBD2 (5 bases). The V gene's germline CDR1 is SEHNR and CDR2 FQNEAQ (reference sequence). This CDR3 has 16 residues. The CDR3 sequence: CASSHLKGANTGELYF. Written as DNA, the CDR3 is TGTGCCAGCAGCCACCTTAAGGGAGCTAACACCGGGGAGCTGTACTTC.

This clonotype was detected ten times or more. CDR3 sequence: CASSLILAGGEGELFF. The CDR3 DNA reads as TGTGCCAGCAGCTTAATACTAGCGGGAGGCGAGGGGGAGCTGTTTTTT. The genes are TRBV7-9 and TRBJ2-2; TRBD2 aligns across 12 bases. This CDR3 spans 16 amino acids. V lost 2 bases to trimming and J lost 8 bases; unmatched junction nucleotides: 6. Germline V lookup: CDR1 SEHNR, CDR2 FQNEAQ (reference sequence).

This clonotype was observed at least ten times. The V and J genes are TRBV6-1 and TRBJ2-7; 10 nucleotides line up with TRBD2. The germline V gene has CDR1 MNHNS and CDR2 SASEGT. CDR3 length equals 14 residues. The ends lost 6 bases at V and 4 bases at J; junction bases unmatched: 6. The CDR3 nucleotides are TGTGCCAGCAGCTCCCATAGCGGGGGGTACGAGCAGTACTTC. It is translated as CASSSHSGGYEQYF.

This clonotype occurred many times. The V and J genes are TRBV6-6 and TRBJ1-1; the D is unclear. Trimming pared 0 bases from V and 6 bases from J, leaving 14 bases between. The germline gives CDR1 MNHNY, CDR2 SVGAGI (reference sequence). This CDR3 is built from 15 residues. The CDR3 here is CASSYSNGVGAEAFF. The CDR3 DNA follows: TGTGCCAGCAGTTACTCGAACGGGGTTGGGGCTGAAGCTTTCTTT.

The CDR3 loop is CASSLDSTDTQYF. The CDR3 DNA follows: TGTGCCAGCAGCTTAGATTCCACAGATACGCAGTATTTT. V usage is TRBV7-2 and J usage is TRBJ2-1; unclear D gene. The DNA end favors TRBJ2-3, so the J call may be wrong. Per germline, CDR1 SGHTA and CDR2 FQGNSA. This CDR3 contains 13 residues.

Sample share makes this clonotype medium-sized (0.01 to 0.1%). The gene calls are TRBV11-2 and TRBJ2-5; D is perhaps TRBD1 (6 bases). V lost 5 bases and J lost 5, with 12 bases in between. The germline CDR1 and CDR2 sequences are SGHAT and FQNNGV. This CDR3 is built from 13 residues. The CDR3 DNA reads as TGTGCCAGCAGCGCCGGGACATTGGAGACCCAGTACTTC. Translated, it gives CASSAGTLETQYF. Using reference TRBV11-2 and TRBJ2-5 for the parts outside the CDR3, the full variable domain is EAGVAQSPRYKIIEKRQSVAFWCNPISGHATLYWYQQILGQGPKLLIQFQNNGVVDDSQLPKDRFSAERLKGVDSTLKIQPAKLEDSAVYLCASSAGTLETQYFGPGTRLLVL.

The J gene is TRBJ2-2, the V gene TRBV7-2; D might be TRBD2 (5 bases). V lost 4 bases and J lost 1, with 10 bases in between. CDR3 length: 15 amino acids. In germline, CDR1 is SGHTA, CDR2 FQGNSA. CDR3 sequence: CASSSRGWNTGELFF. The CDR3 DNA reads TGTGCCAGCAGCTCCCGAGGGTGGAACACCGGGGAGCTGTTTTTT.

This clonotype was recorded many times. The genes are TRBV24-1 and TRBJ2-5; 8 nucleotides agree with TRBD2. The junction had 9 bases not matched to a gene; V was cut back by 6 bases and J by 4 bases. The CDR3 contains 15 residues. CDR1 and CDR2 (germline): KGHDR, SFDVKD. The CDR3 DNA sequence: TGTGCCACCAGTAGCCCGGGACTAGGGTCAGAGACCCAGTACTTC. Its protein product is CATSSPGLGSETQYF.

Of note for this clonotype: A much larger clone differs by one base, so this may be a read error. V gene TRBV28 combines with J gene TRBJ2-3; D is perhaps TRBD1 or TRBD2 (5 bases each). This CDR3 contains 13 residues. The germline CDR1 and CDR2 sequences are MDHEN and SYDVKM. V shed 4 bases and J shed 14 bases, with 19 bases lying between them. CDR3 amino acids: CASSSLGTGELYF. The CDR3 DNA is TGTGCCAGCAGTTCCCTTGGGACCGGGGAGCTGTATTTT.

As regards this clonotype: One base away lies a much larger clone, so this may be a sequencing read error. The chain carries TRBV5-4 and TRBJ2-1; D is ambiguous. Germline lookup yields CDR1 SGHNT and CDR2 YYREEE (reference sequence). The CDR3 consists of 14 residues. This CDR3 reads CDSSAQGPYNEQFF. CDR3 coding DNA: TGTGACAGCAGTGCTCAAGGGCCCTACAATGAGCAGTTCTTC.

CDR3 sequence: CASSHPGRPYEQYF. The CDR3 DNA reads TGTGCCAGCAGCCATCCCGGGCGCCCTTACGAGCAGTACTTC. This sequence joins TRBV11-2 and TRBJ2-7; D is unclear. V was shortened by 5 bases and J by 4 bases, with 15 bases between the two germline ends. This CDR3 contains 14 residues. Germline V gives CDR1 SGHAT, CDR2 FQNNGV.

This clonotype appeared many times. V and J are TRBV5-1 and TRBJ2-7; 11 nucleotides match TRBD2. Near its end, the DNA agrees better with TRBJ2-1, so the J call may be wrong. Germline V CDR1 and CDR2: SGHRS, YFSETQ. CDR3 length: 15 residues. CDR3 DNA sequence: TGCGCCAGCAAGAAACTAGCGGGAGTCGACGATGAGCAGTTCTTC. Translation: CASKKLAGVDDEQFF.

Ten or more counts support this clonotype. In DNA, the CDR3 is TGTGCCAGCAGGCAGATAACCGGGGAGCTGTTTTTT. Translating gives CASRQITGELFF. The gene calls are TRBV28 and TRBJ2-2, with D unresolved. The CDR3 spans 12 residues. Trimming cost V 6 bases and J 5 bases, with 7 bases left between them. Germline-derived CDR1 and CDR2 are MDHEN and SYDVKM.

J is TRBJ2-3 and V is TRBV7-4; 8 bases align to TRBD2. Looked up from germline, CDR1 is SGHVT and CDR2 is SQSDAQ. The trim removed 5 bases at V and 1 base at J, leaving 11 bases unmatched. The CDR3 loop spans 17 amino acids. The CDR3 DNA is TGTGCCAGCAGCGCGAAGATTGAGACTAGCGGCACAGATACGCAGTATTTT. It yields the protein CASSAKIETSGTDTQYF.

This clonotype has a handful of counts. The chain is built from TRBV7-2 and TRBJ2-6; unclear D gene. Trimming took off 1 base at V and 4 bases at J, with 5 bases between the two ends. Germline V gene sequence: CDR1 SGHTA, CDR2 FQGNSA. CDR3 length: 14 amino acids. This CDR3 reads CASSLGQGANVLTF. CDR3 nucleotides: TGTGCCAGCAGCTTAGGGCAGGGGGCCAACGTCCTGACTTTC.

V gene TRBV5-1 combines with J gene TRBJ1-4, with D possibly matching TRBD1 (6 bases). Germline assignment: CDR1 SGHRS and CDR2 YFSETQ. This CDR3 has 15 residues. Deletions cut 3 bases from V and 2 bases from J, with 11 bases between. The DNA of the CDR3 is TGCGCCAGCAGCTCAAACAGGGTGACTAATGAAAAACTGTTTTTT. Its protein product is CASSSNRVTNEKLFF. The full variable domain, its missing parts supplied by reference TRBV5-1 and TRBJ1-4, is KAGVTQTPRYLIKTRGQQVTLSCSPISGHRSVSWYQQTPGQGLQFLFEYFSETQRNKGNFPGRFSGRQFSNSRSEMNVSTLELGDSALYLCASSSNRVTNEKLFFGSGTQLSVL.

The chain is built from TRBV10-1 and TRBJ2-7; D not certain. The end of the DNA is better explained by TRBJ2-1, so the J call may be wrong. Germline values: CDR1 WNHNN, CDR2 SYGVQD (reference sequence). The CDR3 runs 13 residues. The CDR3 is CASSGARYNEQFF. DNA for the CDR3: TGCGCCAGCAGTGGGGCTAGGTACAATGAGCAGTTCTTC.

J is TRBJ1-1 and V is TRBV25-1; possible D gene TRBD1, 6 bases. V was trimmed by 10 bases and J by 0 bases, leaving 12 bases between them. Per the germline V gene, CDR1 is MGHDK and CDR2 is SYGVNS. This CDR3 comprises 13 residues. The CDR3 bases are TGTGCCACTCGACAGGATTTGAACACTGAAGCTTTCTTT. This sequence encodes CATRQDLNTEAFF.

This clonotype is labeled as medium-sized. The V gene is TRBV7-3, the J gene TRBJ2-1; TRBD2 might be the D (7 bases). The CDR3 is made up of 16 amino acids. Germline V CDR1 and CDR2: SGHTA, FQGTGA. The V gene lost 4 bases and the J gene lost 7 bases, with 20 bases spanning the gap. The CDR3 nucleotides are TGTGCCAGCAGCTACGCCCGGGGGGCGGGTAGGAATGAGCAGTTCTTC. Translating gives CASSYARGAGRNEQFF.

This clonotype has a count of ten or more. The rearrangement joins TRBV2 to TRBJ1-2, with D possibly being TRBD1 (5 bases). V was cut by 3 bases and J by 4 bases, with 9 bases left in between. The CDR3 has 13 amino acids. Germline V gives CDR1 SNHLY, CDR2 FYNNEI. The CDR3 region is CASSEGLGYGYTF. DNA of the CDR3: TGTGCCAGCAGTGAGGGGCTCGGCTATGGCTACACCTTC.

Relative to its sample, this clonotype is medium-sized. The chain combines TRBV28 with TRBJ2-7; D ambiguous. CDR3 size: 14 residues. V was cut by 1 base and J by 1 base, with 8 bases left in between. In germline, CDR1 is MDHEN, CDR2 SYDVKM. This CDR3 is CASSLFPGSYEQYF. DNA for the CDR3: TGTGCCAGCAGTTTATTTCCCGGGTCCTACGAGCAGTACTTC.

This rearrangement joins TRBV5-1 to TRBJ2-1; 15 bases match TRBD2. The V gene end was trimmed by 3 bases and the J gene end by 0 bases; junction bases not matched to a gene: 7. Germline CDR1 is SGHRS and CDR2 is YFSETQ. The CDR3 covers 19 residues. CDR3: CASSSRTSGRASSYNEQFF. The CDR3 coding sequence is TGCGCCAGCAGCTCCCGGACTAGCGGGAGGGCTAGCTCCTACAATGAGCAGTTCTTC. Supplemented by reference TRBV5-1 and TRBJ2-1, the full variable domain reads KAGVTQTPRYLIKTRGQQVTLSCSPISGHRSVSWYQQTPGQGLQFLFEYFSETQRNKGNFPGRFSGRQFSNSRSEMNVSTLELGDSALYLCASSSRTSGRASSYNEQFFGPGTRLTVL.

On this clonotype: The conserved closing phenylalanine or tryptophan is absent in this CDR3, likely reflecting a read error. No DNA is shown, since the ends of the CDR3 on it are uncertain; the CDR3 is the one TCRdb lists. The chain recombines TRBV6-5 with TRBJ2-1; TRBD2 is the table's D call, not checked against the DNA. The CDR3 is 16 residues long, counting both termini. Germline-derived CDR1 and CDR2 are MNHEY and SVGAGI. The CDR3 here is CASSYSTQGGGYTFGS.

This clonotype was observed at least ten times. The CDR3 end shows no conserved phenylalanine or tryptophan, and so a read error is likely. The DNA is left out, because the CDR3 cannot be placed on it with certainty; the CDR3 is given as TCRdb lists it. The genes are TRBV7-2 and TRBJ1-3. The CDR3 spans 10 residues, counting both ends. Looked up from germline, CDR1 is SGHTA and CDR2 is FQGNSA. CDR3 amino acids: CASSSRRSIA.

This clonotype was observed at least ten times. As DNA, the CDR3 is TGCGCCAGCAGCTTGGGGGGCGGACAGGGGAACATTCAGTACTTC. Translated, it gives CASSLGGGQGNIQYF. The chain joins TRBV5-1 to TRBJ2-4; the match to TRBD1 covers 9 bases. Unmatched junction bases numbered 5, after V lost 0 bases and J lost 7 bases. CDR3 length: 15 amino acids. Germline V gives CDR1 SGHRS, CDR2 YFSETQ.

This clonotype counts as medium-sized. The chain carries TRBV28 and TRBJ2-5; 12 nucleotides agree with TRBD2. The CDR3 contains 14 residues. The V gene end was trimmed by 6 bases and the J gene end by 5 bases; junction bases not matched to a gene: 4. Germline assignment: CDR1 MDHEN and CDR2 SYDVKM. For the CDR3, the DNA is TGTGCCAGCAGGGGGACTAGCGGGTTTGAGACCCAGTACTTC. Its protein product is CASRGTSGFETQYF.

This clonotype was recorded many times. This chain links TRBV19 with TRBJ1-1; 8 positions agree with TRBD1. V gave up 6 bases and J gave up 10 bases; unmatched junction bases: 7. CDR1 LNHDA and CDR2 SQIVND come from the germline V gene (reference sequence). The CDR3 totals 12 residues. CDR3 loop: CASRPDRGGAFF. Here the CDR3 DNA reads TGTGCCAGTAGACCTGACAGGGGTGGAGCTTTCTTT. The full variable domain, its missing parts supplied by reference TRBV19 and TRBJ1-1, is DGGITQSPKYLFRKEGQNVTLSCEQNLNHDAMYWYRQDPGQGLRLIYYSQIVNDFQKGDIAEGYSVSREKKESFPLTVTSAQKNPTAFYLCASRPDRGGAFFGQGTRLTVV.

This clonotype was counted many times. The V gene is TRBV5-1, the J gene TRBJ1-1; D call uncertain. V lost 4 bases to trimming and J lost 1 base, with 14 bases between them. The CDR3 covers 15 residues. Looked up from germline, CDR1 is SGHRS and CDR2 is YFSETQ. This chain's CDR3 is CASSLNAGQNTEAFF. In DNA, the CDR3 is TGCGCCAGCAGCCTAAACGCAGGCCAGAACACTGAAGCTTTCTTT.

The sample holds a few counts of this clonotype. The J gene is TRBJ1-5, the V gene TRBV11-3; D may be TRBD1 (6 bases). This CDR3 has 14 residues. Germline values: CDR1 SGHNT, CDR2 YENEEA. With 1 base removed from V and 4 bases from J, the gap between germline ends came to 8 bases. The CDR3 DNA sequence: TGTGCCAGCAGCTTAGGAGGGGGTAATCAGCCCCAGCATTTT. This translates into CASSLGGGNQPQHF.

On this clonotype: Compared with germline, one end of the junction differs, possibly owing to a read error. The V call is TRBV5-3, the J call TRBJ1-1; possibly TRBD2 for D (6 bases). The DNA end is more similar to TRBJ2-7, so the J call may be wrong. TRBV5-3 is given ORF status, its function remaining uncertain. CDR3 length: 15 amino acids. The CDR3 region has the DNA TGTGCCAGCAGCTTGGCCGAAGGGAGGTACAATGAGCAGTACTTC. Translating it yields CASSLAEGRYNEQYF.

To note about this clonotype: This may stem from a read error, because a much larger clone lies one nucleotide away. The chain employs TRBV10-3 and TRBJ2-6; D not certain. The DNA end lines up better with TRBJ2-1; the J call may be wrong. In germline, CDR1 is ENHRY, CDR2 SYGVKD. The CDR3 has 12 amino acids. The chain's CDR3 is CAISESQETQFF. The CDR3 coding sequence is TGTGCCATCAGTGAGTCTCAAGAGACCCAGTTCTTC.

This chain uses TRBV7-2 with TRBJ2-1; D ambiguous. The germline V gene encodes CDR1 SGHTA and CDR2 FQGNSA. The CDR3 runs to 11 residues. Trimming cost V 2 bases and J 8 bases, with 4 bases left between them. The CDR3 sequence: CASSLRHEQFF. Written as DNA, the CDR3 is TGTGCCAGCAGCTTACGGCATGAGCAGTTCTTC.